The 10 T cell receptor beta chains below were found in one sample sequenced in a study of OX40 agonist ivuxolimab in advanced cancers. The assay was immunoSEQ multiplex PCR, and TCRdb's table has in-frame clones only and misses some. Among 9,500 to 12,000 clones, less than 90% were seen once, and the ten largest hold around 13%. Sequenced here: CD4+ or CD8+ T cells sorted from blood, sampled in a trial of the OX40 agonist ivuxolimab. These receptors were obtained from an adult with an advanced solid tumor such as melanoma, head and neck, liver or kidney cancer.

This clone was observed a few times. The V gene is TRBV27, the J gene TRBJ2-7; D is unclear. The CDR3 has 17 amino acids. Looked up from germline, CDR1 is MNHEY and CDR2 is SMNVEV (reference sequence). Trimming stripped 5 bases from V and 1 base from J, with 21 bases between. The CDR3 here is CASSLNAYLTSSYEQYF. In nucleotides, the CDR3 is TGTGCCAGCAGTCTCAACGCTTACCTGACATCTTCCTACGAGCAGTACTTC.

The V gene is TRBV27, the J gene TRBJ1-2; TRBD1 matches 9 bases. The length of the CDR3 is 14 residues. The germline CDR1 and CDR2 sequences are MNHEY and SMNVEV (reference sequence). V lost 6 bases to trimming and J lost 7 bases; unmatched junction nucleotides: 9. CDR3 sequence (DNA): TGTGCCAGCAGGCCCCTACAGGGGGCGGGTGGCTACACCTTC. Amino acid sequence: CASRPLQGAGGYTF.

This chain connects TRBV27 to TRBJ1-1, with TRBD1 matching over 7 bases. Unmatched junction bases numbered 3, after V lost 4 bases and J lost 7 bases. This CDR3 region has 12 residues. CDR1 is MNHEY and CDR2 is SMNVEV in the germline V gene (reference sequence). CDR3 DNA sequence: TGTGCCAGCAGTTCCCGACAGGGTGAAGCTTTCTTT. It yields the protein CASSSRQGEAFF.

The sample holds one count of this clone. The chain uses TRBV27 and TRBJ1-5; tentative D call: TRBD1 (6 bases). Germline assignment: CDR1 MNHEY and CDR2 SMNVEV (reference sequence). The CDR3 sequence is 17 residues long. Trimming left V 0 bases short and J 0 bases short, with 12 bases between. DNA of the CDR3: TGTGCCAGCAGTTTATCGGGAGGGGGACATAGCAATCAGCCCCAGCATTTT. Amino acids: CASSLSGGGHSNQPQHF.

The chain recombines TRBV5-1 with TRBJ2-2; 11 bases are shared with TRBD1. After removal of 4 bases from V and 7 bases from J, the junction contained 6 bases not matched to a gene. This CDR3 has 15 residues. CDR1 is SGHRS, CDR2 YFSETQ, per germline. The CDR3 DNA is TGCGCCAGCAGCCCGGGACAGGGGGGGGGCGGGGAGCTGTTTTTT. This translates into CASSPGQGGGGELFF.

CDR3 nucleotides: TGTGCCAGCAGTTACACTTCTAACTATGGCTACACCTTC. Translation gives CASSYTSNYGYTF. The chain employs TRBV6-5 and TRBJ1-2; no firm D call. The germline V and J ends were trimmed by 2 bases and 0 bases, with 4 bases remaining between them. Per germline, CDR1 MNHEY and CDR2 SVGAGI. The CDR3 covers 13 residues.

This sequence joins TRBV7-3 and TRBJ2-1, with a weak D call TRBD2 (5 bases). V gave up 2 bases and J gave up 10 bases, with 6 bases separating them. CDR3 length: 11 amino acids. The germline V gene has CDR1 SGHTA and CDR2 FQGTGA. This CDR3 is CASSLRGEQFF. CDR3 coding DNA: TGTGCCAGCAGCTTACGGGGAGAGCAGTTCTTC.

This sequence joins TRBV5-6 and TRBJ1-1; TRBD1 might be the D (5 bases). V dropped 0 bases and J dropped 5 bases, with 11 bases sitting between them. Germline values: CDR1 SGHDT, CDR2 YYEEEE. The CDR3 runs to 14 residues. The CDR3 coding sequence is TGTGCCAGCAGCTTGGGGGGGAGCAGAACTGAAGCTTTCTTT. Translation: CASSLGGSRTEAFF.

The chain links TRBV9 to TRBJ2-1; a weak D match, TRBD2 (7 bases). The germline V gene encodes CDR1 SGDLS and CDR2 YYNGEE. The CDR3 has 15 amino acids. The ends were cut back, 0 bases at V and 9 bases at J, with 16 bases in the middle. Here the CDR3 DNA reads TGTGCCAGCAGCGTAGTTGGAGGGGGGGCCCCTGAGCAGTTCTTC. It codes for CASSVVGGGAPEQFF. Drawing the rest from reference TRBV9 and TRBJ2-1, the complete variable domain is DSGVTQTPKHLITATGQRVTLRCSPRSGDLSVYWYQQSLDQGLQFLIQYYNGEERAKGNILERFSAQQFPDLHSELNLSSLELGDSALYFCASSVVGGGAPEQFFGPGTRLTVL.

CDR3 sequence reads: CASKHGQAYEQYF. In nucleotides, the CDR3 is TGTGCCAGCAAACACGGACAGGCCTACGAGCAGTACTTC. The V and J genes are TRBV28 and TRBJ2-5; the match to TRBD1 covers 7 bases. The J call may be mistaken, given a closer DNA end match to TRBJ2-7. The CDR3 has 13 amino acids. CDR1 is MDHEN and CDR2 is SYDVKM in the germline V gene.